This TCR beta chain was profiled in a study of shared clonotypes between healthy human individuals. Study-wide results and caveats: Sampling covered nothing but blood. Tissue TCR repertoires likely differ from those found in blood. It was the few donors that limited the genetic and exposure-history diversity represented.

This clone was picked up many times. The antigen remains undetermined. An end of the junction does not agree with germline; a read error may underlie this. The repertoire was sequenced with immunoSEQ multiplex PCR; TCRdb's copy has only in-frame clones and lacks some. The sample has 300,000 to 400,000 clones; over 70% are singletons. The TCR was taken from a man aged 25-45 years in good health. Input material: memory CD4+ T cells sorted from blood. The subset denotes: CD45RA-negative fraction.

CDR3 bases: TGTGCCAGTAGCGAGCGGTCCTACGATGAGCAGTTCTTC. Residues: CASSERSYDEQFF. J is TRBJ2-1 and V is TRBV19, with a possible D match to TRBD2 (5 bases). The CDR3 totals 13 residues. Germline V gene lookup returns CDR1 LNHDA and CDR2 SQIVND (reference sequence).